The clone carrying this T cell receptor (beta chain) has only a few counts. Its antigen is still unknown. This record belongs to a study of cytomegalovirus exposure and HLA in healthy donors. Study-wide results and caveats: An analysis done earlier found most TCR beta V segments productive about 87% or about 30% of the time.

Vbeta (60) and Jbeta (13) primers were used in the PCR. The method was immunoSEQ multiplex PCR; TCRdb's version includes in-frame clones alone and lacks a portion of them. Of 180,000 or so clones listed, roughly 79% are singletons. Sequencing was performed on PBMCs. The TCR sequence derives from a man in his forties in good health and CMV-seropositive.

In nucleotides, the CDR3 is TGTGCCAGTAGCCGACAGGGGGAGAATTCACCCCTCCACTTT. This gives the protein CASSRQGENSPLHF. V and J are TRBV19 and TRBJ1-6; 9 bases align to TRBD1. The CDR3 is 14 amino acids. After removal of 6 bases from V and 7 bases from J, the junction contained 4 bases not matched to a gene. Germline V CDR1 and CDR2: LNHDA, SQIVND (reference sequence).